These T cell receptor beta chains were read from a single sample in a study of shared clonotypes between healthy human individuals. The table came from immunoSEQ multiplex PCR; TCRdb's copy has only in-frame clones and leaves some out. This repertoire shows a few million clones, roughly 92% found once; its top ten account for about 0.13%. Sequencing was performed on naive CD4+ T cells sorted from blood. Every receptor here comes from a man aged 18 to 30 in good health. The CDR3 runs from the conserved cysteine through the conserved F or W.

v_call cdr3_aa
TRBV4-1 CASSHGLAVNTGELFF
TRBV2 CASSTTDLVANVLTF
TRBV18 CASSPPGGEKLFF
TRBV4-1 CASSQVGGEQYF
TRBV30 CAWSGSGSPLHF
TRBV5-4 CASSLGGRQGAYEQYF
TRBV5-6 CASSRIAGGDEQFF
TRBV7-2 CASSPRTSGGLSSYNEQFF
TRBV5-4 CASSQGQDPDTQYF
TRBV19 CATRVGITDTQYF
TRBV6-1 CASSPRAGYYNEQFF
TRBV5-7 CASSLFTDSARDSNQPQHF
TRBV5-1 CASSSRGDSSEQFF
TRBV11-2 CASSLEGRGGTEAFF
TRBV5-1 CASSLAGTEGTEQYF